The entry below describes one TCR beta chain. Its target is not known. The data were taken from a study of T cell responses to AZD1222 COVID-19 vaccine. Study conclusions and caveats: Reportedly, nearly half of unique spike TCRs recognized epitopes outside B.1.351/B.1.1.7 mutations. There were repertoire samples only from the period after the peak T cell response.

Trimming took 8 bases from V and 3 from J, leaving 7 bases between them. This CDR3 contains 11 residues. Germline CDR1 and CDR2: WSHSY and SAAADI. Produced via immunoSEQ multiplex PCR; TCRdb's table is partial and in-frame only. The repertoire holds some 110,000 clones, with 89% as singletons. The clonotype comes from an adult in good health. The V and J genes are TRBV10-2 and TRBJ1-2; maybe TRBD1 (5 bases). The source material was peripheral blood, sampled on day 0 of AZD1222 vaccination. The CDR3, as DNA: TGCGCCAGCGGGGGGGACTATGGCTACACCTTC. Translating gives CASGGDYGYTF.